Presented here are 2 T cell receptor beta chains from one specimen sequenced in a study of T cell responses to AZD1222 COVID-19 vaccine. This table comes from immunoSEQ multiplex PCR, and its TCRdb copy is limited to in-frame clones, with some not included. The profile shows about 130,000 clones, roughly 90% of them singletons. Sequences were derived from peripheral blood, sampled on day 0 of AZD1222 vaccination. Receptors were obtained from an adult in good health.

The gene calls are TRBV5-4 and TRBJ2-1, with D perhaps being TRBD1 or TRBD2 (6 bases each). Trimming shortened V by 4 bases and J by 9 bases, and 17 bases separated the two germline ends. The CDR3 sequence is 14 residues long. Germline V CDR1 and CDR2: SGHNT, YYREEE (reference sequence). CDR3: CASSPIRGQGEQFF. CDR3 bases: TGTGCCAGCAGCCCCATTCGGGGGCAAGGTGAGCAGTTCTTC.

The chain joins TRBV19 to TRBJ1-5; 7 bases agree with TRBD1. The germline V gene has CDR1 LNHDA and CDR2 SQIVND (reference sequence). J lost 5 bases, V lost 4 bases, and 11 bases had no gene match. This CDR3 has 16 amino acids. The CDR3 loop reads CASSTLHRGTYQPQHF. CDR3 DNA sequence: TGTGCCAGTAGTACTTTGCACAGGGGCACCTATCAGCCCCAGCATTTT.